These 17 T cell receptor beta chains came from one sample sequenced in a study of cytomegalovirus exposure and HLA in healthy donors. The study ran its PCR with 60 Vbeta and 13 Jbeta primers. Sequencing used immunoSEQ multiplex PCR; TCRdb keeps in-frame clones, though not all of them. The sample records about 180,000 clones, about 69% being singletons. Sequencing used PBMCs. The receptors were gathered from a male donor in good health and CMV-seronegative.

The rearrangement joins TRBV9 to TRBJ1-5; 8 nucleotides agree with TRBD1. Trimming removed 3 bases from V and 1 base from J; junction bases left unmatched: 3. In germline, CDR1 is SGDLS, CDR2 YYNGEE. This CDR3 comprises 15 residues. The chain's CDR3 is CASSAQGASNQPQHF. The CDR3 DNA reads TGTGCCAGCAGCGCCCAGGGGGCCAGCAATCAGCCCCAGCATTTT.

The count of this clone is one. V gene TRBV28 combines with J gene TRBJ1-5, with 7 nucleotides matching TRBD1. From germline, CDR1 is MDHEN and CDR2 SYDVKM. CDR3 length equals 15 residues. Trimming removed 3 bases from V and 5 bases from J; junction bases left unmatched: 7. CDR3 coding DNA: TGTGCCAGCAGTTTTCCGCAGGGGGGTTATCAGCCCCAGCATTTT. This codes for CASSFPQGGYQPQHF.

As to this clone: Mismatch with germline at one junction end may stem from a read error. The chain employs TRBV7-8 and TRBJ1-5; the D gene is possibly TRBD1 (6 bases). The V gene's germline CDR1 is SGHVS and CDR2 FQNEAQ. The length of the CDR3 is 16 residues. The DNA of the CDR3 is TGTGCCAGCAGCCTAGCTACAGGGTATAGCAATCAGCCCCAGCATTTT. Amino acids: CASSLATGYSNQPQHF.

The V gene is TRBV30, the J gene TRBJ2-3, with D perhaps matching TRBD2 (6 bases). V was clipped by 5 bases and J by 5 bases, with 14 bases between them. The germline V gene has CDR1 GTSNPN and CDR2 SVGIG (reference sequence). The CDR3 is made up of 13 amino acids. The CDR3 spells CAWQGQAGDTQYF. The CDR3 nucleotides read TGTGCCTGGCAAGGACAAGCGGGAGATACGCAGTATTTT.

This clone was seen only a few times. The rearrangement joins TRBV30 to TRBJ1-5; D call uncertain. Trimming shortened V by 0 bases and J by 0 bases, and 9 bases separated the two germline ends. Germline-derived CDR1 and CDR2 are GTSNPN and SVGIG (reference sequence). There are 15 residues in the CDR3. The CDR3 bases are TGTGCCTGGAGTGTACTCGGGGATAGCAATCAGCCCCAGCATTTT. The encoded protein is CAWSVLGDSNQPQHF.

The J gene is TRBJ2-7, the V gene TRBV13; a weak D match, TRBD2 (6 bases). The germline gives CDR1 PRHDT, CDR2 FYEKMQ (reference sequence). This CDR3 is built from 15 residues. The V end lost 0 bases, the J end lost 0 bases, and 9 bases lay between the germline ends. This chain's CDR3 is CASSLGRRGSYEQYF. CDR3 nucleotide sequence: TGTGCCAGCAGCTTAGGCCGGCGGGGCTCCTACGAGCAGTACTTC.

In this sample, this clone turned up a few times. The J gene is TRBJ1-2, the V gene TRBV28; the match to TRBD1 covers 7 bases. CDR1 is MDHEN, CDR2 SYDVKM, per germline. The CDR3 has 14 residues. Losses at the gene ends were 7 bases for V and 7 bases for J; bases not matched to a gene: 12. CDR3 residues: CASTFAQGRGGYTF. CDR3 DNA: TGTGCCAGCACTTTTGCACAGGGGCGGGGTGGCTACACCTTC.

The CDR3 spells CASSQDPVGGFGHQPQHF. CDR3 in DNA: TGCGCCAGCAGCCAAGATCCGGTGGGGGGGTTTGGTCATCAGCCCCAGCATTTT. The rearrangement joins TRBV4-1 to TRBJ1-5; a possible D gene is TRBD1 (5 bases). The CDR3 consists of 18 residues. Germline V CDR1 and CDR2: MGHRA, YSYEKL. Between the trimmed V and J ends, which lost 0 bases and 5 bases, there was a span of 20 bases.

CDR3: CASSLRLAGATDTQYF. In nucleotides, the CDR3 is TGTGCCAGCAGCTTAAGACTAGCGGGAGCGACAGATACGCAGTATTTT. The chain is built from TRBV5-4 and TRBJ2-3, with 12 bases lining up with TRBD2. Germline loops: CDR1 SGHNT, CDR2 YYREEE (reference sequence). The J segment lost 3 bases and the V segment lost 2 bases, leaving 4 bases of the junction unmatched. The CDR3 runs 16 residues.

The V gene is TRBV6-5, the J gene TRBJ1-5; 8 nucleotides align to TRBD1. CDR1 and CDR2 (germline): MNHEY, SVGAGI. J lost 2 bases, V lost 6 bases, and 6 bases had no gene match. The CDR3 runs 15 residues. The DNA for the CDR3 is TGTGCCAGCAGAACCGGACAGGGAGGCAATCAGCCCCAGCATTTT. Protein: CASRTGQGGNQPQHF.

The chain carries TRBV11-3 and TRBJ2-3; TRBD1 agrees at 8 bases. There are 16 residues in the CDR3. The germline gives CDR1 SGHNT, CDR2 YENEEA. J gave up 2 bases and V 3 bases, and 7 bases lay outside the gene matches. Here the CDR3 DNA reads TGTGCCAGCAGCTTTAGCAGGGGGCGAGTCACAGATACGCAGTATTTT. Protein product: CASSFSRGRVTDTQYF.

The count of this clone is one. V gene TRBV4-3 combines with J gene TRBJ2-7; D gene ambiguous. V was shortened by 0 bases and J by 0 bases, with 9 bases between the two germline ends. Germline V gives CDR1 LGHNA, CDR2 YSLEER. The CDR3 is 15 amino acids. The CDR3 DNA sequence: TGCGCCAGCAGCCAAGAGCGGATGGGCTCCTACGAGCAGTACTTC. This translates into CASSQERMGSYEQYF.

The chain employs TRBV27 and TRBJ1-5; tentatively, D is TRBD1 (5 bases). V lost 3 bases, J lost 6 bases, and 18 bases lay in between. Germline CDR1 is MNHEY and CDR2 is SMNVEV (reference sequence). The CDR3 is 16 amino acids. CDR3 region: CASSLAGGVLGQPQHF. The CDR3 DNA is TGTGCCAGCAGTTTGGCTGGGGGGGTCCTAGGTCAGCCCCAGCATTTT.

The DNA of the CDR3 is TGTGCCAGCATTGGGCTTGGGACTAGCGGGAGAAGCGAGCAGTACTTC. This encodes CASIGLGTSGRSEQYF. The gene calls are TRBV28 and TRBJ2-7; 14 positions match TRBD2. The junction had 11 bases not matched to a gene; V was cut back by 7 bases and J by 6 bases. The CDR3 covers 16 residues. In germline, CDR1 is MDHEN, CDR2 SYDVKM. The whole variable domain, remainder taken from reference TRBV28 and TRBJ2-7, is DVKVTQSSRYLVKRTGEKVFLECVQDMDHENMFWYRQDPGLGLRLIYFSYDVKMKEKGDIPEGYSVSREKKERFSLILESASTNQTSMYLCASIGLGTSGRSEQYFGPGTRLTVT.

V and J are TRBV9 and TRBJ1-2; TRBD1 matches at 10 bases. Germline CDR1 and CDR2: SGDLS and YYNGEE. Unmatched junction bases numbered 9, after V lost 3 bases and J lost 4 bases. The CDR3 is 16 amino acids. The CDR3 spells CASSGTGTGEGYGYTF. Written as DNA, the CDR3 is TGTGCCAGCAGCGGGACCGGGACAGGGGAGGGCTATGGCTACACCTTC.

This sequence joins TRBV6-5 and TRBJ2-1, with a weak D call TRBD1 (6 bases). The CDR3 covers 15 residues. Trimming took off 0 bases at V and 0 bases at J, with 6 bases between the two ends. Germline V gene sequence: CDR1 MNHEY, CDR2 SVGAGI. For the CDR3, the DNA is TGTGCCAGCAGTTACTCGACAGGCTCCTACAATGAGCAGTTCTTC. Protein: CASSYSTGSYNEQFF.

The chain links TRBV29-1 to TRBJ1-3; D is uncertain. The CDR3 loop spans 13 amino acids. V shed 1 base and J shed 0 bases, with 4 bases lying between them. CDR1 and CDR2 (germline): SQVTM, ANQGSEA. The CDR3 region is CSVEVNSGNTIYF. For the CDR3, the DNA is TGCAGCGTTGAAGTTAACTCTGGAAACACCATATATTTT.